This is a list of T cell receptor beta chains from one sample in a study of response to subunit inactivated influenza vaccine. TCRdb itself ran the RT-PCR reads through MiXCR, one entry per CDR3 protein. This table has fewer than 600,000 distinct CDR3 sequences, under 8.5% appearing once. This specimen was PBMCs from blood, taken approximately 25 months after vaccination. Every receptor here comes from a man between 50 and 75 years old who received an inactivated influenza vaccine. Each CDR3 is given with its conserved first and last residue.

v_gene,j_gene,CDR3aa
TRBV18,TRBJ2-1,CASSPQGENEQFF
TRBV9,TRBJ2-3,CASSPTLASETGVTQYF
TRBV20-1,TRBJ1-6,CSASVNPNSPLHF
TRBV6-1,TRBJ1-5,CASALMAYSNQPQHF
TRBV12-3/TRBV12-4,TRBJ1-1,CASSPQAGVNTEAFF
TRBV30,TRBJ1-2,CAWSPTFGSRVDGYTF
TRBV12-3/TRBV12-4,TRBJ2-3,CASSRPGLERRTQYF
TRBV6-1,TRBJ2-1,CASSPTMGGLSNEQFF
TRBV10-3,TRBJ1-2,CAIRGDSNYGYTF
TRBV7-2,TRBJ2-3,CASSLRSSGRPPDTQYF
TRBV12-3/TRBV12-4,TRBJ1-1,CASSLSSRNTEAFF
TRBV6-2/TRBV6-3,TRBJ2-1,CASSSTGAGPFF
TRBV5-4,TRBJ2-3,CASSDDRADTQYF
TRBV12-3/TRBV12-4,TRBJ2-5,CASSSTSGGKTQYF
TRBV7-2,TRBJ2-7,CASSQAQGDVYEQYF
TRBV4-3,TRBJ1-3,CASSQDRTISGNTIYF
TRBV24-1,TRBJ2-1,CATSDSKKPNRDQDSYNEQFF
TRBV10-3,TRBJ2-3,CAIRAASGSTDTQYF
TRBV5-1,TRBJ2-7,CASRRGWSSYEQYF
TRBV15,TRBJ2-7,CATSRRTSGRADEQYF
TRBV11-2,TRBJ2-1,CASSLDRDYYYNEQFF
TRBV25-1,TRBJ2-5,CASSVTGGRGETQYF
TRBV2,TRBJ1-2,CASSDSRGRYNYGYTF
TRBV29-1,TRBJ2-3,CSVVEGTDTQYF
TRBV2,TRBJ2-7,CASSYQAGRSYEQYF
TRBV10-3,TRBJ2-7,CAISDAGRNYEQYF
TRBV12-3/TRBV12-4,TRBJ1-6,CASSLSQDNSPLHF
TRBV5-1,TRBJ2-7,CASSLNSREQYF
TRBV28,TRBJ2-5,CASSPPGTGVLQETQYF
TRBV27,TRBJ2-1,CASSSRTGYNEQFF
TRBV5-5,TRBJ2-3,CASSLDRNTDTQYF